This is a list of T cell receptor beta chains from one sample in a study of spatial heterogeneity in lung cancer. In TCRdb, the 5' RACE reads were re-called with MiXCR into one record per CDR3 protein. This sample has roughly 34,000 distinct CDR3 sequences, with over 6.5% found just once. The sequencing used PBMCs, collected at follow-up. These receptor sequences come from a male donor with early-stage non-small cell lung cancer. Both conserved end residues are trimmed from each CDR3. Fields, in order: V gene, CDR3 protein.

TRBV30	AWSVLGTTPREQY
TRBV20-1	SAVSSQVLDTQY
TRBV5-1	ASLRDTLTQGTGELF
TRBV29-1	SVEDGAEAF
TRBV29-1	SVIGQGNQPQH
TRBV27	ASRPLSGQGGHEQY
TRBV29-1	SVENLEGTGSYNEQF
TRBV4-2	ASSQTGLAVTDTQY
TRBV14	ASSQVTSPNGEQF
TRBV7-6	ASSPTGVEQF
TRBV20-1	SAREQEREAF
TRBV3-1	ASSSSGQIFGSPLH
TRBV10-3	AISGWPPGDTGELF
TRBV27	ASSPLGVAPPQH
TRBV6-2/TRBV6-3	ATLRGQGGPAQH
TRBV12-3/TRBV12-4	ASSFTGPDTEAF
TRBV7-9	ASSLDRNDYGYT
TRBV19	ASSPGRNYGYT
TRBV7-9	ASSKQGGYGYT
TRBV20-1	SALGGGPHYEQY
TRBV13	ASSLGPKETQY
TRBV12-3/TRBV12-4	ASSPKVRPRKGEQF
TRBV7-6	ASQDSLNTEAF
TRBV20-1	SAADNSPRTEAF
TRBV6-2/TRBV6-3	ASSYSGGPYNEQF
TRBV5-5	ASSFWPTGELF
TRBV20-1	SAPGQGDNSPLH
TRBV6-1	ASSNYRRDEQY
TRBV29-1	SVVVEGTGELF
TRBV7-9	ASSLAALGSPNQAQH